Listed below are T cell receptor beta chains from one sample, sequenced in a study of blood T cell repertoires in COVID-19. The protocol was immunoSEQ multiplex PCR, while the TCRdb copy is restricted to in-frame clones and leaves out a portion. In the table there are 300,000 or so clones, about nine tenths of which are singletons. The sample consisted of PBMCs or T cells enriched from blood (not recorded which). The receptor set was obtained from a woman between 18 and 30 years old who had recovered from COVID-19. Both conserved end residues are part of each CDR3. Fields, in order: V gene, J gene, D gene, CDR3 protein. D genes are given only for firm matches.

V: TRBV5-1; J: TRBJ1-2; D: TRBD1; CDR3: CASSIWTGSYGYTF
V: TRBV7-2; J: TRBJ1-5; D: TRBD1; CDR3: CASSLFTGGQPQHF
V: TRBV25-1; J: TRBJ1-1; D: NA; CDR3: CASRDPQGSGREAFF
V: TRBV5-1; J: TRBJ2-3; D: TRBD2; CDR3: CASSLTSGGVDTQYF
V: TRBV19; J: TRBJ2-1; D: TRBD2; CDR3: CASSAGGGVDEQFF
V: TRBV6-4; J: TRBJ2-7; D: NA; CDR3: CASSDSDGGEQYF
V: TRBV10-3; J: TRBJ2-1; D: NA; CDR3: CAISLSSYNEQFF
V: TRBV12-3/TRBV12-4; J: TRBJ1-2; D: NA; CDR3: CASSLAADGYTF
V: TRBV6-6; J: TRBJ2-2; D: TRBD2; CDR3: CASSRNGRVGTGELFF
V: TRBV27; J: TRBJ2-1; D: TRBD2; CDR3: CASSLSTSGSSNEQFF
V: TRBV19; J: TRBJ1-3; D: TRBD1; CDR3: CASSNRGISGNTIYF
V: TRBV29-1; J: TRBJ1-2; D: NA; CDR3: CSVTKDIGNYGYTF
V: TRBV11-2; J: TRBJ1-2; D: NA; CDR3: CASSSGLRGYRDGYTF
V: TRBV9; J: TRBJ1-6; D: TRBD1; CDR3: CASSPPPRQGIRSPLHF
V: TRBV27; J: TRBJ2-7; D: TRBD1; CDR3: CAIVQWDTGGERYEQYF
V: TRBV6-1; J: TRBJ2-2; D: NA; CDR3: CASSEALVSTGELFF
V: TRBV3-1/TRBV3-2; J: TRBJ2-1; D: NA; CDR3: CASSQGLTYNEQFF
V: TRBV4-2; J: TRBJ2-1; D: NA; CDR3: CASSQVPPLQGEQFF
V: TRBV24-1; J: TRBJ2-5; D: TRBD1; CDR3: CATSDSRTGGPTKETQYF
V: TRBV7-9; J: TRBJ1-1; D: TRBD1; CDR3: CASSLVRGQGRAFF
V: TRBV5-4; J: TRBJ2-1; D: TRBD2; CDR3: CASSGGAGGNLDEQFF
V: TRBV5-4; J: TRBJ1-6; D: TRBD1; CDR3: CASSKGQGASSYNSPLHF
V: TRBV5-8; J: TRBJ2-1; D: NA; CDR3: CASSLSGGASYNEQFF
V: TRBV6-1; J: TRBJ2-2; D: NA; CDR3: CASSEIFVLIVMDTGELFF
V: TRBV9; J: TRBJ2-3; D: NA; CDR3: CASSVEIRDTDTQYF
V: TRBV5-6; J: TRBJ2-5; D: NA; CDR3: CASSFSRVQYF
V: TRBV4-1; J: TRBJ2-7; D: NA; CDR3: CASSQFDGAYEQYF
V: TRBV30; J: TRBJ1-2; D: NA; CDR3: CAWRTDKYYGYTF
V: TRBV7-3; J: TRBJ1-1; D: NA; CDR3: CASSSTDTMNTEAFF
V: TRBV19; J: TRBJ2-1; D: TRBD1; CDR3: CASRPGQGFYNEQFF
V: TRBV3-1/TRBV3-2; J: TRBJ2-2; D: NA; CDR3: CASSQPSGGATGELFF
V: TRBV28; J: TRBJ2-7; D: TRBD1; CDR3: CASSSPTGGEQYF
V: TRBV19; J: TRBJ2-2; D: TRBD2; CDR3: CASSYRPFPTSGMTGELFF
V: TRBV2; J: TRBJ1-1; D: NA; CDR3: CASSAQGNTEAFF
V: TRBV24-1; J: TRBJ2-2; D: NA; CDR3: CATNSDTGELFF
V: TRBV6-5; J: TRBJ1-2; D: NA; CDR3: CASRGGNYGYTF
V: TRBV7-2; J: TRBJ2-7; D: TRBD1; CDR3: CASSLDFGQGLPSLEQYF
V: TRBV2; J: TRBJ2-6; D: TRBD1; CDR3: CASKGLWTGGSSGANVLTF
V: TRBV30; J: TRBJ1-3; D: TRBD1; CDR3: CAWKRRDRVGNTIYF
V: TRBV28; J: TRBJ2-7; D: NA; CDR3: CASSLGGSVEQYF
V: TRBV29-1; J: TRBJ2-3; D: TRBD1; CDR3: CSGRTGGEDTQYF
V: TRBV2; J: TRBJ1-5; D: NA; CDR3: CASSRGYDQPQHF